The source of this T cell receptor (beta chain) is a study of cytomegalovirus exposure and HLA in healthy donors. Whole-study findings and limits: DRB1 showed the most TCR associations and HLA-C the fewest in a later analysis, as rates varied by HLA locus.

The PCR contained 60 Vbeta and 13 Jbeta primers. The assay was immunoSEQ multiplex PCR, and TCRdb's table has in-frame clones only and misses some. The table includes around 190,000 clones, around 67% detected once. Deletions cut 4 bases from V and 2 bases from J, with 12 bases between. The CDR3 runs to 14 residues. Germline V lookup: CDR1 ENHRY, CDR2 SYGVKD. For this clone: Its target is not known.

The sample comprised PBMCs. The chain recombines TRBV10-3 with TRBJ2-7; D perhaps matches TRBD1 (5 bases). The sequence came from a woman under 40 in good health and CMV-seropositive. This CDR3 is CAISVGAGPYEQYF. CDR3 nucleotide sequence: TGTGCCATCAGTGTAGGGGCAGGCCCCTACGAGCAGTACTTC.